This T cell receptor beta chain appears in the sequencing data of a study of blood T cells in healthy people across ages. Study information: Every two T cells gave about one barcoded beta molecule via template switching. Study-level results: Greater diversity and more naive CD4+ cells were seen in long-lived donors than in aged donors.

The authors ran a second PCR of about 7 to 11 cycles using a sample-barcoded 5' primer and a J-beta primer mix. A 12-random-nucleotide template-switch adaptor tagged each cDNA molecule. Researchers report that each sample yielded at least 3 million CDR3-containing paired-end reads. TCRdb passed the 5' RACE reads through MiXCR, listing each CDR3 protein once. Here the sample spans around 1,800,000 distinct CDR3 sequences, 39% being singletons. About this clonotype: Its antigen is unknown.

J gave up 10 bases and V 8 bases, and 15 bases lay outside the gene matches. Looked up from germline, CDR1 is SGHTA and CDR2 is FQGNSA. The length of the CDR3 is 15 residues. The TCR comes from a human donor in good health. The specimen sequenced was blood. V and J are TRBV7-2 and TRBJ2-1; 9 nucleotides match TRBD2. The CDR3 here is CASARSSGADREQFF. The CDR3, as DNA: TGTGCCAGCGCCCGGTCTAGCGGGGCCGATAGGGAGCAGTTCTTC.